The clone carrying this T cell receptor (beta chain) was seen a few times. Its specificity is unknown. Each CDR3 protein is one row after TCRdb ran MiXCR on the 5' RACE reads. The table has 280,000 or so distinct CDR3 sequences, roughly 9% seen once; the top ten hold 3% to 4%. The data were obtained in a study of T cells after yellow fever vaccination. Across the study: Libraries from low-cell-number fractions were prepared with the SMART-Seq v4 Ultra Low Input RNA kit.

The germline V gene encodes CDR1 SGHTS and CDR2 YDEGEE. CDR3 length equals 13 residues. The V end lost 5 bases, the J end lost 0 bases, and 6 bases lay between the germline ends. Study outcomes and limitations: The secondary response showed a weaker magnitude and a faster peak, day 5 versus 15. Most primary-vaccination clones reappeared after the booster (around 95% CD4, 88% CD8). A minor fraction of clonotypes spanned both CD4 and CD8 compartments.

The origin of this receptor is a man aged 18-30 years who received the YFV17D yellow fever vaccine. The rearrangement links TRBV5-8 to TRBJ1-5; D unclear. The sequenced sample was CD4+ T cells sorted from PBMCs, obtained 5 days after the yellow fever booster vaccination. CDR3 in amino acids: CASREYSNQPQHF. The CDR3 DNA follows: TGTGCCAGCAGGGAGTATAGCAATCAGCCCCAGCATTTT. Full variable domain (outside the CDR3, taken from reference TRBV5-8 and TRBJ1-5): EAGVTQSPTHLIKTRGQQATLRCSPISGHTSVYWYQQALGLGLQFLLWYDEGEERNRGNFPPRFSGRQFPNYSSELNVNALELEDSALYLCASREYSNQPQHFGDGTRLSIL.